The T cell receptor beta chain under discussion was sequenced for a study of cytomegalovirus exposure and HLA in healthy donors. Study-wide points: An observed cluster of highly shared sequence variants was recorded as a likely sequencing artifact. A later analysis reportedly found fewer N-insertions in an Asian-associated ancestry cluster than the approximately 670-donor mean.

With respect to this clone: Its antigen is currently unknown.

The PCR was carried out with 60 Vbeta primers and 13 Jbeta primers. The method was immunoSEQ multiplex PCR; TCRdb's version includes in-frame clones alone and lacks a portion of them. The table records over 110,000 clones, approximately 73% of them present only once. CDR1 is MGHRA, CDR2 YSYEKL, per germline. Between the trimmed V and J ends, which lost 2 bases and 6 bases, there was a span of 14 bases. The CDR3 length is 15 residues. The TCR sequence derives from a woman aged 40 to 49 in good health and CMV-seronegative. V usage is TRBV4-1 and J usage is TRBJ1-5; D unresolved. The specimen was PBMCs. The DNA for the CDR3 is TGCGCCAGCAGCCAATCACCCGAAGGGAGTCAGCCCCAGCATTTT. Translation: CASSQSPEGSQPQHF.